The 32 T cell receptor beta chains reported below all come from one sample, sequenced in a study of CD8+ T cells in alopecia areata. Extraction and reverse transcription of RNA yielded cDNA as the sequencing template. Clones were read by immunoSEQ multiplex PCR, and TCRdb kept only the in-frame ones, dropping some. This sample carries about 88,000 clones, 44% of them seen once, and the ten largest clones take around 20%. Regarding treatment: oral pan-JAK inhibitor, 5-10 mg twice daily. Here the sequenced sample was CD8+ T cells sorted from blood, taken at week 24, from a patient treated with tofacitinib. The receptors shown here come from a human donor with alopecia areata.

The J gene is TRBJ2-2, the V gene TRBV15; 8 nucleotides align to TRBD2. From germline, CDR1 is LNHNV and CDR2 YYDKDF (reference sequence). The CDR3 covers 18 residues. Trimming removed 6 bases from V and 3 bases from J; junction bases left unmatched: 15. The CDR3 region is CATSLVAGSRADTGELFF. CDR3 nucleotide sequence: TGTGCCACCAGTCTGGTAGCGGGAAGCCGAGCGGACACCGGGGAGCTGTTTTTT.

This clone was found a few times. One end of the junction varies from germline; a read error may be responsible. This chain joins TRBV11-2 and TRBJ2-3, with 7 nucleotides matching TRBD1. Germline CDR1 SGHAT, CDR2 FQNNGV. This CDR3 has 13 amino acids. For the CDR3, the DNA is TGTGCCAGCAGCTTAGGAACTACGGGACAGCTTACGTTT. Amino acids: CASSLGTTGQLTF. Complete variable domain (other parts from reference TRBV11-2 and TRBJ2-3): EAGVAQSPRYKIIEKRQSVAFWCNPISGHATLYWYQQILGQGPKLLIQFQNNGVVDDSQLPKDRFSAERLKGVDSTLKIQPAKLEDSAVYLCASSLGTTGQLTFGPGTRLTVL.

Here the CDR3 reads CASSFPGTEAFF. CDR3 DNA: TGTGCCAGCAGCTTCCCGGGGACTGAAGCTTTCTTT. J is TRBJ1-1 and V is TRBV7-9, with D unresolved. V lost 3 bases and J lost 5, with 7 bases in between. Germline V gene lookup returns CDR1 SEHNR and CDR2 FQNEAQ (reference sequence). The CDR3 sequence is 12 residues long. The full variable domain, its missing parts supplied by reference TRBV7-9 and TRBJ1-1, is DTGVSQNPRHKITKRGQNVTFRCDPISEHNRLYWYRQTLGQGPEFLTYFQNEAQLEKSRLLSDRFSAERPKGSFSTLEIQRTEQGDSAMYLCASSFPGTEAFFGQGTRLTVV.

J is TRBJ2-5 and V is TRBV11-2; TRBD1 matches at 8 bases. From germline, CDR1 is SGHAT and CDR2 FQNNGV. This CDR3 is built from 17 residues. V lost 0 bases to trimming and J lost 1 base; unmatched junction nucleotides: 7. CDR3 nucleotides: TGTGCCAGCAGCTTAGATCCCGCAGGGGGCATCCAAGAGACCCAGTACTTC. Translated, it gives CASSLDPAGGIQETQYF.

This clone was seen a handful of times. V is TRBV27 and J is TRBJ2-7, with 9 bases lining up with TRBD2. CDR3 length: 15 amino acids. The V gene's germline CDR1 is MNHEY and CDR2 SMNVEV (reference sequence). V shed 3 bases, J shed 3 bases, and the junction held 6 bases outside the gene matches. The CDR3 region has the DNA TGTGCCAGCAGTTTCAGGGCGGGAGGGCTCTACGAGCAGTACTTC. Its protein product is CASSFRAGGLYEQYF.

Written as DNA, the CDR3 is TGTGCCAGCAGCCCCTCCGTCCGCCGCACAGATACGCAGTATTTT. This encodes CASSPSVRRTDTQYF. The chain recombines TRBV7-9 with TRBJ2-3; no reliable D call. Germline V lookup: CDR1 SEHNR, CDR2 FQNEAQ (reference sequence). Trimming stripped 5 bases from V and 1 base from J, with 13 bases between. The CDR3 covers 15 residues.

The J gene is TRBJ2-1, the V gene TRBV7-6; 9 nucleotides line up with TRBD2. V dropped 5 bases and J dropped 10; count of bases not matched to a gene: 6. The CDR3 runs to 13 residues. Germline CDR1 is SGHVS and CDR2 is FNYEAQ. CDR3 loop: CASSLLAGREQFF. The CDR3 coding sequence is TGTGCCAGCAGCCTACTAGCGGGTAGAGAGCAGTTCTTC.

The chain carries TRBV9 and TRBJ2-7, with D perhaps being TRBD1 or TRBD2 (5 bases each). The CDR3 has 14 amino acids. The germline V and J ends were trimmed by 4 bases and 6 bases, with 17 bases remaining between them. CDR1 is SGDLS and CDR2 is YYNGEE in the germline V gene. CDR3 DNA sequence: TGTGCCAGCAGCATACTAGTTGGGGACCTCGAGCAGTACTTC. Translating gives CASSILVGDLEQYF.

The chain combines TRBV2 with TRBJ2-2, with 9 nucleotides matching TRBD2. The V and J ends lost 2 bases and 2 bases, in that order; junction bases with no gene match: 21. Germline values: CDR1 SNHLY, CDR2 FYNNEI. CDR3 length equals 22 residues. The CDR3 here is CASSERWEVTAGGRANTGELFF. Here the CDR3 DNA reads TGTGCCAGCAGTGAACGCTGGGAGGTAACGGCGGGAGGGCGAGCCAACACCGGGGAGCTGTTTTTT.

This clone turned up a few times. At the DNA level, this CDR3 is encoded by other sequences in the same sample as well. This chain joins TRBV29-1 and TRBJ2-7; 7 bases map to TRBD2. The CDR3 covers 15 residues. The V segment lost 4 bases and the J segment 4 bases; nucleotides outside the gene matches: 13. Germline V gene data show CDR1 as SQVTM and CDR2 as ANQGSEA. The CDR3 reads CSVAGLGREWYEQYF. The CDR3 region has the DNA TGCAGCGTTGCCGGACTGGGGCGGGAGTGGTACGAGCAGTACTTC.

The V and J genes are TRBV4-2 and TRBJ2-2; perhaps TRBD2 as D (5 bases). The germline gives CDR1 LGHNA, CDR2 YNFKEQ. V was cut by 4 bases and J by 0 bases, with 9 bases left in between. The CDR3 runs to 15 residues. Here the CDR3 reads CASSPRGTNTGELFF. For the CDR3, the DNA is TGTGCCAGCAGCCCCCGGGGAACGAACACCGGGGAGCTGTTTTTT.

This clone has just a few counts. This chain joins TRBV5-6 and TRBJ2-7, with a tentative D call TRBD2 (7 bases). CDR3 length: 14 residues. V shed 4 bases and J shed 7 bases, with 18 bases lying between them. The germline CDR1 and CDR2 sequences are SGHDT and YYEEEE. DNA of the CDR3: TGTGCCAGCAGCCCGGGGGGCTTGGTAGTGGAGCAGTACTTC. As protein: CASSPGGLVVEQYF.

CDR3 in amino acids: CASSSSGTTYNEQFF. The CDR3 nucleotides read TGTGCCAGCAGCTCTTCCGGGACTACCTACAATGAGCAGTTCTTC. The chain recombines TRBV7-2 with TRBJ2-1, with TRBD2 identical over 7 bases. V was clipped by 4 bases and J by 2 bases; unmatched bases: 5. The CDR3 is 15 residues long. CDR1 is SGHTA, CDR2 FQGNSA, per germline.

This clone was recorded only once. The J gene is TRBJ1-5, the V gene TRBV4-1; no clear D gene. Germline lookup yields CDR1 MGHRA and CDR2 YSYEKL. Trimming shortened V by 3 bases and J by 4 bases, and 10 bases separated the two germline ends. The CDR3 contains 14 residues. Written as DNA, the CDR3 is TGCGCCAGCAGCCAGTCATTAAGGAATCAGCCCCAGCATTTT. It yields the protein CASSQSLRNQPQHF.

The CDR3 loop reads CASSGGWGISSYEQYF. The CDR3 nucleotides are TGTGCCAGCAGCGGAGGCTGGGGCATTAGCTCCTACGAGCAGTACTTC. J is TRBJ2-7 and V is TRBV11-2; either TRBD1 or TRBD2 may fit D (5 bases each). CDR1 is SGHAT, CDR2 FQNNGV, per germline. V dropped 5 bases and J dropped 0 bases, with 17 bases sitting between them. The CDR3 sequence is 16 residues long.

This sequence joins TRBV30 and TRBJ2-1, with TRBD2 identical over 8 bases. V lost 4 bases, J lost 8 bases, and 7 bases stayed unmatched. Germline loops: CDR1 GTSNPN, CDR2 SVGIG (reference sequence). The CDR3 length is 13 residues. CDR3 residues: CAWNSGAWDEQFF. CDR3 DNA sequence: TGTGCCTGGAATAGCGGGGCGTGGGATGAGCAGTTCTTC.

This clone was seen a handful of times. V and J are TRBV7-9 and TRBJ2-1; no definite D call. Trimming removed 5 bases from V and 11 bases from J, with 13 bases in between. CDR1 is SEHNR, CDR2 FQNEAQ, per germline (reference sequence). The CDR3 contains 12 residues. CDR3 nucleotides: TGTGCCAGCAGCAATGAAAGACCGAAGCAGTTCTTC. Its protein is CASSNERPKQFF.

The chain is built from TRBV19 and TRBJ1-5, with D possibly TRBD1 on 6 matching bases. Trimming removed 5 bases at V and 6 bases at J, with 8 bases between. The CDR3 is 12 residues long. Germline-derived CDR1 and CDR2 are LNHDA and SQIVND (reference sequence). CDR3 nucleotide sequence: TGTGCCAGTAGTTCAGGGGCTCAGCCCCAGCATTTT. It translates to CASSSGAQPQHF.

This CDR3 reads CSAQGREGIPGELFF. CDR3 bases: TGCAGCGCTCAAGGGCGGGAGGGAATCCCCGGGGAGCTGTTTTTT. The rearrangement links TRBV29-1 to TRBJ2-2; 9 positions match TRBD2. Germline V lookup: CDR1 SQVTM, CDR2 ANQGSEA. V shed 7 bases, J shed 6 bases, and the junction held 12 bases outside the gene matches. This CDR3 has 15 residues.

This chain connects TRBV29-1 to TRBJ2-1, with D perhaps given as TRBD1 or TRBD2 (6 bases each). The length of the CDR3 is 13 residues. CDR1 is SQVTM and CDR2 is ANQGSEA in the germline V gene. Trimming left V 6 bases short and J 4 bases short, with 13 bases between. The CDR3 here is CSVPRGTYNEQFF. DNA for the CDR3: TGCAGCGTCCCGAGGGGGACTTACAATGAGCAGTTCTTC.

The chain joins TRBV2 to TRBJ1-1; D call uncertain. The CDR3 runs to 13 residues. V was cut by 9 bases and J by 10 bases, with 21 bases left in between. Germline V lookup: CDR1 SNHLY, CDR2 FYNNEI. The CDR3 loop reads CARVSDGLFGAFF. For the CDR3, the DNA is TGTGCCAGAGTATCGGACGGGCTGTTTGGAGCTTTCTTT.

This clone was recorded a few times. V usage is TRBV30 and J usage is TRBJ1-5, with D possibly matching TRBD1 (6 bases). The CDR3 is made up of 18 amino acids. Germline V gene data show CDR1 as GTSNPN and CDR2 as SVGIG (reference sequence). Deletions cut 2 bases from V and 2 bases from J, with 22 bases between. CDR3 in amino acids: CAWSPPVGGGKGNQPQHF. CDR3 DNA sequence: TGTGCCTGGAGTCCCCCGGTGGGGGGGGGCAAAGGCAATCAGCCCCAGCATTTT.

The chain combines TRBV19 with TRBJ1-2, with TRBD1 as a possible D gene (5 bases). Germline assignment: CDR1 LNHDA and CDR2 SQIVND (reference sequence). Trimming took 7 bases from V and 4 from J, leaving 19 bases between them. This CDR3 has 15 amino acids. The DNA of the CDR3 is TGTGCCAGTATCCACTATTCGGAGGGACCCTATGGCTACACCTTC. It translates to CASIHYSEGPYGYTF.

This clone was counted between two and nine times. This chain uses TRBV11-2 with TRBJ2-5, with D unresolved. Germline V CDR1 and CDR2: SGHAT, FQNNGV. The CDR3 spans 12 residues. The V and J ends lost 6 bases and 5 bases respectively, with 10 bases between them. CDR3 residues: CASRRVRETQYF. The CDR3, as DNA: TGTGCCAGCAGGAGAGTTCGGGAGACCCAGTACTTC. Full variable domain (outside the CDR3, taken from reference TRBV11-2 and TRBJ2-5): EAGVAQSPRYKIIEKRQSVAFWCNPISGHATLYWYQQILGQGPKLLIQFQNNGVVDDSQLPKDRFSAERLKGVDSTLKIQPAKLEDSAVYLCASRRVRETQYFGPGTRLLVL.

The genes are TRBV30 and TRBJ2-7; no clear D gene. Trimming cost V 8 bases and J 6 bases, with 17 bases left between them. CDR1 is GTSNPN, CDR2 SVGIG, per germline (reference sequence). The CDR3 has 12 amino acids. DNA for the CDR3: TGTGCCGCCTCCTACGAGGATATCGAGCAGTACTTC. Translation gives CAASYEDIEQYF.

This clone was seen a handful of times. J is TRBJ2-1 and V is TRBV6-1; 8 bases match TRBD2. Germline CDR1 MNHNS, CDR2 SASEGT. The CDR3 is made up of 14 amino acids. The ends lost 11 bases at V and 7 bases at J; junction bases unmatched: 13. CDR3 loop: CASGTYGLANEQFF. For the CDR3, the DNA is TGTGCCTCAGGGACTTACGGACTAGCAAATGAGCAGTTCTTC.

This clone is medium-sized in the sample. The chain is built from TRBV7-2 and TRBJ2-7; D ambiguous. This CDR3 is 13 amino acids long. V was pared by 8 bases and J by 2 bases, with 13 bases between. Germline CDR1 is SGHTA and CDR2 is FQGNSA. CDR3 in amino acids: CASDGPPTYEQYF. In nucleotides, the CDR3 is TGTGCCAGCGACGGCCCCCCTACCTACGAGCAGTACTTC.

This chain links TRBV30 with TRBJ1-1; no definite D call. This CDR3 contains 13 residues. Germline V CDR1 and CDR2: GTSNPN, SVGIG (reference sequence). V gave up 0 bases and J gave up 1 base, with 6 bases separating them. CDR3 loop: CAWSVMGNTEAFF. The CDR3 DNA is TGTGCCTGGAGTGTAATGGGGAACACTGAAGCTTTCTTT.

The rearrangement uses TRBV6-6 and TRBJ1-1; D is unresolved. Germline CDR1 is MNHNY and CDR2 is SVGAGI (reference sequence). The length of the CDR3 is 13 residues. V lost 2 bases and J lost 0, with 4 bases in between. The CDR3 sequence: CASSYEMNTEAFF. CDR3 coding DNA: TGTGCCAGCAGTTACGAGATGAACACTGAAGCTTTCTTT.

The table lists this clone with a count of one. V gene TRBV5-1 combines with J gene TRBJ2-1, with D tentatively TRBD1 (5 bases). Trimming left V 3 bases short and J 4 bases short, with 11 bases between. Germline V gives CDR1 SGHRS, CDR2 YFSETQ. The CDR3 extends over 14 amino acids. The CDR3 nucleotides read TGCGCCAGCAGCTACACAGGATCGTACAATGAGCAGTTCTTC. As protein: CASSYTGSYNEQFF.

Only a few counts were recorded for this clone. The chain carries TRBV4-1 and TRBJ1-2; D is ambiguous. Germline CDR1 MGHRA, CDR2 YSYEKL. V was pared by 0 bases and J by 0 bases, with 11 bases between. The CDR3 is 16 residues long. As DNA, the CDR3 is TGCGCCAGCAGCCAAGATCGAACAGAGACTAACTATGGCTACACCTTC. It is translated as CASSQDRTETNYGYTF.

This clone was seen only once. V and J are TRBV13 and TRBJ2-7, with 8 bases fitting TRBD1. Trimming at V came to 5 bases and at J to 2 bases, leaving 8 bases not matched to a gene. Germline CDR1 and CDR2: PRHDT and FYEKMQ (reference sequence). This CDR3 spans 15 amino acids. The CDR3 nucleotides read TGTGCCAGCAGCATCGGGACAGGTTTAGCCTACGAGCAGTACTTC. Encoded protein: CASSIGTGLAYEQYF.